These 3 T cell receptor beta chains came from one sample sequenced in a study of T cell responses to AZD1222 COVID-19 vaccine (dated by TCRdb to the early 2020s). Receptor libraries were prepared by the immunoSEQ multiplex PCR assay. In TCRdb, the immuneACCESS table is reduced to in-frame sequences with V and J assigned. These tables do not hold every clone; where another copy was compared, an unresolved V gene accounts for under half, and the others remain unexplained. This sample comprises around 130,000 clones, approximately 94% of them detected only once. Around 7% of the sample is in the top ten clones. Reading the label with the study, this specimen's time point is: baseline before first vaccination. The sequences come from peripheral blood, collected on day 0 of AZD1222 vaccination. The receptor set was obtained from an adult in good health.

J is TRBJ2-5 and V is TRBV30, with no clear D. The germline V gene encodes CDR1 GTSNPN and CDR2 SVGIG (reference sequence). The CDR3 has 13 amino acids. V was shortened by 5 bases and J by 5 bases, with 15 bases between the two germline ends. The CDR3 sequence: CAWRYVHWETQYF. DNA for the CDR3: TGTGCCTGGCGTTACGTCCATTGGGAGACCCAGTACTTC.

CDR3 in amino acids: CASSGGQYREQYF. CDR3 sequence (DNA): TGTGCCAGCAGCGGAGGACAGTATCGGGAGCAGTACTTC. V is TRBV5-6 and J is TRBJ2-7; perhaps TRBD1 as D (6 bases). Germline CDR1 SGHDT, CDR2 YYEEEE. This CDR3 is built from 13 residues. V lost 4 bases and J 7 bases, leaving 15 bases between the germline ends.

The gene calls are TRBV18 and TRBJ2-1, with TRBD2 matching 7 bases. V shed 2 bases and J 8 bases; nucleotides not matched to a gene: 3. This CDR3 has 13 amino acids. Germline loops: CDR1 KGHSH, CDR2 LQKENI. This chain's CDR3 is CASSPYREDEQFF. The DNA of the CDR3 is TGTGCCAGCTCACCATATCGGGAGGATGAGCAGTTCTTC. Variable domain in full (rest from reference TRBV18 and TRBJ2-1): NAGVMQNPRHLVRRRGQEARLRCSPMKGHSHVYWYRQLPEEGLKFMVYLQKENIIDESGMPKERFSAEFPKEGPSILRIQQVVRGDSAAYFCASSPYREDEQFFGPGTRLTVL.